This TCR beta chain originates from a study of cytomegalovirus exposure and HLA in healthy donors. This CDR3 comprises 18 residues. J lost 0 bases, V lost 4 bases, and 11 bases had no gene match. Germline CDR1 and CDR2: MDHEN and SYDVKM. TCRdb's copy holds only in-frame clones and misses some; the assay was immunoSEQ multiplex PCR. This sample has fewer than 130,000 clones, with around nine tenths found just once. This TCR was recovered from a woman in her 30s in good health and CMV-seropositive. The chain employs TRBV28 and TRBJ2-3, with 9 bases lining up with TRBD2. Material for sequencing was PBMCs. The CDR3 loop is CASSSGGRASGSTDTQYF. Here the CDR3 DNA reads TGTGCCAGCAGTTCCGGCGGGAGGGCCTCCGGAAGCACAGATACGCAGTATTTT.